This T cell receptor beta chain was obtained from a study of OX40 agonist ivuxolimab in advanced cancers. Study outcomes and limitations: The specificity for antigen of the expanded peripheral T cells was not determined.

TCRdb keeps only in-frame clones here, not all; method: immunoSEQ multiplex PCR. Of around 35,000 clones in the sample, approximately 80% are singletons; the top ten hold 11%. In the case of this clone: The target antigen is unknown.

V dropped 10 bases and J dropped 4; count of bases not matched to a gene: 5. This CDR3 spans 13 amino acids. Looked up from germline, CDR1 is ENHRY and CDR2 is SYGVKD. This rearrangement joins TRBV10-3 to TRBJ1-4, with 8 bases matching TRBD1. The source was CD4+ or CD8+ T cells sorted from blood, collected in a trial of the OX40 agonist ivuxolimab. The sequence was obtained from an adult with an advanced solid tumor such as melanoma, head and neck, liver or kidney cancer. CDR3 in DNA: TGTGCCACGACAGGGGATGGTAATGAAAAACTGTTTTTT. This translates into CATTGDGNEKLFF.